Described below is a single T cell receptor beta chain sequence and its context. The entry originates in a study of control samples from healthy donors and cancer patients. From germline, CDR1 is SEHNR and CDR2 FQNEAQ (reference sequence). The CDR3 is 15 amino acids. V lost 7 bases, J lost 5 bases, and 13 bases stayed unmatched. Only in-frame clones appear in the TCRdb table, and some are missing; sequencing was by immunoSEQ multiplex PCR. The sample lists approximately 170,000 clones, more than 85% occurring once. Material for sequencing was blood. This sequence originates from a woman in her 30s in good health. The rearrangement uses TRBV7-9 and TRBJ2-5, with TRBD1 identical over 7 bases. CDR3 sequence (DNA): TGTGCCAGCACCCCACTGGAACAGGGGAAGGAGACCCAGTACTTC. Its protein product is CASTPLEQGKETQYF.